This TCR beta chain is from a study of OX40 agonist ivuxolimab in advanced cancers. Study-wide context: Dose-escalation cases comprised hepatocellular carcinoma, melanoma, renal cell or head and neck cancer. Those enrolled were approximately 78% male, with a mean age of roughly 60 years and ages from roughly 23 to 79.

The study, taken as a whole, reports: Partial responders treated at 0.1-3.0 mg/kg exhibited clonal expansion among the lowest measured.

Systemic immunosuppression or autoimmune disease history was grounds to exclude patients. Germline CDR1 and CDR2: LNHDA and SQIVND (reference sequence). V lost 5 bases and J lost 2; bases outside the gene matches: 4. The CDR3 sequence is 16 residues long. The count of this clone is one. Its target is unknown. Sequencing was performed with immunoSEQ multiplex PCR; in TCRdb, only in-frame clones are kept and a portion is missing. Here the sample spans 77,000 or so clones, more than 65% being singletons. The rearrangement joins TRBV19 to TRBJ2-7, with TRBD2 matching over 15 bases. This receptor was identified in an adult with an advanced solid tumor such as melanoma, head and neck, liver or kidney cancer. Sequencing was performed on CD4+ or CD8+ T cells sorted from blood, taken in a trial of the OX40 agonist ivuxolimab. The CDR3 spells CASSPGLAGGPYEQYF. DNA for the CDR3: TGTGCCAGTAGTCCCGGACTAGCGGGAGGGCCCTACGAGCAGTACTTC. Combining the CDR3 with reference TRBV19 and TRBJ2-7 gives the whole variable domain DGGITQSPKYLFRKEGQNVTLSCEQNLNHDAMYWYRQDPGQGLRLIYYSQIVNDFQKGDIAEGYSVSREKKESFPLTVTSAQKNPTAFYLCASSPGLAGGPYEQYFGPGTRLTVT.